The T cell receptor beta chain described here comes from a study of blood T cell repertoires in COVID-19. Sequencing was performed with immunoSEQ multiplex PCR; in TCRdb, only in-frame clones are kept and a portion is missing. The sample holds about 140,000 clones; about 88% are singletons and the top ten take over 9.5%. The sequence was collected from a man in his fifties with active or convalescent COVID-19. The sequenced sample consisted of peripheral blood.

In DNA, the CDR3 is TGTGCCAGTAGTATGGCAGGGGTCCCCTACAATGAGCAGTTCTTC. Encoded protein: CASSMAGVPYNEQFF. The chain is built from TRBV19 and TRBJ2-1, with D possibly matching TRBD1 (6 bases). Germline V CDR1 and CDR2: LNHDA, SQIVND (reference sequence). The CDR3 loop spans 15 amino acids. V was cut by 3 bases and J by 2 bases, with 11 bases left in between.